Listed below are T cell receptor beta chains from one sample, sequenced in a study of T and B cells in COVID-19 patients. TCRdb independently ran MiXCR on the multiplex PCR reads; one entry per CDR3 protein. The sample has 5,500 to 7,000 distinct CDR3 sequences, 27% seen once; the top ten hold over 30%. Sequencing was done on a sample of blood. The source of these receptors is a human donor with active COVID-19. The donor label of this sample is uncertain. Both conserved end residues are part of each CDR3. The D gene is left open where the match is weak. Not all rows give a size; the values are once, few, many and, for expanded clones, a class.

V gene	D gene	J gene	clone size	CDR3 DNA	CDR3 protein
TRBV4-3	TRBD1	TRBJ2-7	once	TGCGCCAGCAGCCAAGGTGACAGGGCCTTAGGGTACGAGCAGTACTTC	CASSQGDRALGYEQYF
TRBV6-4	NA	TRBJ1-5	NA	TGTGCCAGCAGTGCAGAGAGCAATCAGCCCCAGCATTTT	CASSAESNQPQHF
TRBV19	TRBD1	TRBJ1-6	medium-sized	TGTGCCAGTAGTTGGACGACAGGGATCACGGCACCCCTCCACTTT	CASSWTTGITAPLHF
TRBV18	NA	TRBJ1-2	medium-sized	TGTGCCAGCTCACCACCGTCGGGGTGGTATGGCTACACCTTC	CASSPPSGWYGYTF
TRBV29-1	TRBD1	TRBJ1-2	large	TGCAGCGTTGTGGACAGGGACTATGGCTACACCTTC	CSVVDRDYGYTF
TRBV11-1	NA	TRBJ2-2	medium-sized	TGTGCCAGCAGCTACACTGGGACGGTCCTGGGGTCCGGGGAGCTGTTTTTT	CASSYTGTVLGSGELFF
TRBV6-6	NA	TRBJ2-7	medium-sized	TGTGCCAGCAGCCCAACGTGGGAACAGTCGGGCGAGCAGTACTTC	CASSPTWEQSGEQYF
TRBV6-1	TRBD1	TRBJ2-3	medium-sized	TGTGCCAGCAGGGTACACAGGGGAGATACGCAGTATTTT	CASRVHRGDTQYF
TRBV5-6	NA	TRBJ2-5	medium-sized	TGTGCCAGCAGCTTAATGGGGCGAGGGCAAGAGACCCAGTACTTC	CASSLMGRGQETQYF
TRBV12-3/TRBV12-4	TRBD2	TRBJ2-7	NA	TGTGCCAGCAGTTTAGCAATCAGCGGGGGCCCTTCCTACGAGCAGTACTTC	CASSLAISGGPSYEQYF
TRBV6-5	TRBD2	TRBJ2-1	medium-sized	TGTGCCAGCAGTGTGTCTAGCGGGGGGTACAATGAGCAGTTCTTC	CASSVSSGGYNEQFF
TRBV19	NA	TRBJ1-5	medium-sized	TGTGCCAGTAGTATTGCCCAACATCAGCCCCAGCATTTT	CASSIAQHQPQHF
TRBV5-6	TRBD2	TRBJ2-5	NA	TGCGCCAGCAGCTTTCTAGCGGGGCAAGAGACCCAGTACTTC	CASSFLAGQETQYF
TRBV6-2/TRBV6-3	NA	TRBJ2-7	NA	TGTGCCAGCAGTTACCCCTTCATGGGAAGGGTGTCCTACGAGCAGTACTTC	CASSYPFMGRVSYEQYF
TRBV14	TRBD1	TRBJ2-7	NA	TGTGCCAGCAGCCGGGACAGGGTGGACGAGCAGTACTTC	CASSRDRVDEQYF
TRBV6-5	NA	TRBJ2-1	NA	TGTGCCAGCAGTGATCGACTAGAGTTCGATGAGCAGTTCTTC	CASSDRLEFDEQFF
TRBV6-5	NA	TRBJ1-2	NA	TGTGCCAGCAGTTACCAGGGTGACGGCTACACCTTC	CASSYQGDGYTF
TRBV12-3/TRBV12-4	TRBD1	TRBJ1-5	NA	TGTGCCAGCAGTCGCCGGGACAGGGTCAATCAGCCCCAGCATTTT	CASSRRDRVNQPQHF
TRBV6-5	TRBD1	TRBJ1-2	NA	TGTGCCAGCAGTGATGGGACAGTTAATCACTATGGCTACACCTTC	CASSDGTVNHYGYTF
TRBV29-1	NA	TRBJ2-7	NA	TGCAGCGTTACACCGGGACTGGGCGAGCAGTACTTC	CSVTPGLGEQYF
TRBV13	NA	TRBJ2-1	NA	TGTGCCAGCAGCCCCGATGTGGGGGGGCCGGATGAGCAGTTCTTC	CASSPDVGGPDEQFF
TRBV14	TRBD2	TRBJ2-1	NA	TGTGCCAGCAGCCAGCATAGCGGGAGGTTTTACAATGAGCAGTTCTTC	CASSQHSGRFYNEQFF
TRBV10-3	TRBD1	TRBJ1-2	NA	TGTGCCATCAGTGGACAGGGGTCCTATGGCTACACCTTC	CAISGQGSYGYTF
TRBV27	NA	TRBJ2-7	NA	TGTGCCAGCAGTTTATCAAGCAGTTTCTGGGGCTCTAGAAAACGGGAGATGGTGGGCGAGCAGTACTTC	CASSLSSSFWGSRKREMVGEQYF
TRBV12-3/TRBV12-4	NA	TRBJ1-2	NA	TGTGCCAGCAGGTCAGGGGCAGGGGAAGGCTACACCTTC	CASRSGAGEGYTF
TRBV6-4	TRBD1	TRBJ1-3	NA	TGTGCCAGCAGTGACACCGGGACAGGTGACTCTGGAAACACCATATATTTT	CASSDTGTGDSGNTIYF
TRBV19	NA	TRBJ1-1	NA	TGTGCCAGTAGTGCCCCCGAGCCTTGGAACACTGAAGCTTTCTTT	CASSAPEPWNTEAFF
TRBV6-2/TRBV6-3	NA	TRBJ2-7	few	TGTGCCAGCAGCCCGTCTAGGGACATTCCCTACGAGCAGTACTTC	CASSPSRDIPYEQYF
TRBV6-5	NA	TRBJ1-2	few	TGTGCCAGCAGTTACTCGAGCGTGGGTTCCAGATATGGCTACACCTTC	CASSYSSVGSRYGYTF
TRBV20-1	TRBD1	TRBJ2-7	NA	TGCAGTGCCGGGGACAGGGGCCGAGACGAGCAGTACTTC	CSAGDRGRDEQYF
TRBV7-2	NA	TRBJ1-1	NA	TGTGCCAGCAGCCTAGCCTTGACGATGGTCGACACTGAAGCTTTCTTT	CASSLALTMVDTEAFF
TRBV27	TRBD1	TRBJ2-7	medium-sized	TGTGCCAGCAGTTTATCGGCAGGACAGGAGTACGAGCAGTACTTC	CASSLSAGQEYEQYF
TRBV24-1	NA	TRBJ2-1	few	TGTGCCACTGCTGGGAAGGGCACCCACAATGAGCAGTTCTTC	CATAGKGTHNEQFF
TRBV11-1	NA	TRBJ2-7	medium-sized	TGTGCCAGCAGCTTCGATTACGAGCAGTACTTC	CASSFDYEQYF
TRBV6-4	NA	TRBJ2-3	NA	TGTGCCAGCAGTGAGACCACGACGAGCACAGATACGCAGTATTTT	CASSETTTSTDTQYF
TRBV30	NA	TRBJ2-7	NA	TGTGCCTGGGCCGGACCATCTCGTCCCCACGAGCAGTACTTC	CAWAGPSRPHEQYF
TRBV29-1	NA	TRBJ1-2	medium-sized	TGCAGCGTTGAGAACAGGGCCAACTATGGCTACACCTTC	CSVENRANYGYTF
TRBV5-4	NA	TRBJ1-2	few	TGTGCCAGCAGCATAGACAGCCTAGGCGATGGCTACACCTTC	CASSIDSLGDGYTF
TRBV6-2/TRBV6-3	NA	TRBJ2-7	few	TGTGCCAGCAGTTCGGCAGGCCTCCTAGGGGAGCAGTACTTC	CASSSAGLLGEQYF
TRBV6-5	NA	TRBJ1-4	medium-sized	TGTGCCAGCAGCAATTTTTGGGGGGCCCAGGGTGAAAAACTGTTTTTT	CASSNFWGAQGEKLFF
TRBV11-1	NA	TRBJ2-1	NA	TGTGCCAGCAGCTTAGACGGGACTTCGATCCATGAGAAGTTCTTC	CASSLDGTSIHEKFF
TRBV12-3/TRBV12-4	NA	TRBJ1-6	NA	TGTGCCAGCAGTTTAGGACCTGCCTGGAATTCACCCCTCCACTTT	CASSLGPAWNSPLHF
TRBV29-1	TRBD2	TRBJ2-1	hyperexpanded	TGCAGCGTTGAATTTACTAGCGGGGACTACAATGAGCAGTTCTTC	CSVEFTSGDYNEQFF
TRBV6-2/TRBV6-3	NA	TRBJ1-1	few	TGTGCCAGCAGTTACCGGGAGAGCACTGAAGCTTTCTTT	CASSYRESTEAFF